This T cell receptor beta chain derives from a study of early T cells in non-severe SARS-CoV-2 infection. Overall study context: Whole-blood bulk RNA, unsorted, was sequenced, and chains were unpaired. Study-level results: VDJdb matches were skewed toward anti-spike CD8 T cell responses.

This clonotype was recorded a few times. Antigen: not known. In germline, CDR1 is DFQATT, CDR2 SNEGSKA (reference sequence). J lost 3 bases, V lost 5 bases, and 7 bases had no gene match. The CDR3 covers 13 residues. Each cDNA molecule carried a unique molecular identifier. TCRdb fed the 5' RACE reads into MiXCR, producing one record per CDR3 protein. The profile covers more than 65,000 distinct CDR3 sequences, with 10% to 15% appearing a single time and around 1.2% taken by the ten largest. This chain uses TRBV20-1 with TRBJ2-7; 7 nucleotides match TRBD1. Source material: whole blood. The receptor comes from an adult who was a healthcare worker with PCR-confirmed SARS-CoV-2 infection or an uninfected control (not recorded which). CDR3 sequence reads: CSAGQWTGYEQYF. The CDR3 DNA sequence: TGCAGTGCTGGTCAATGGACAGGCTACGAGCAGTACTTC.